This is a list of T cell receptor beta chains from one sample in a study of blood T cell repertoires in COVID-19. TCRdb's copy holds only in-frame clones and misses some; the assay was immunoSEQ multiplex PCR. The sample consists of around 250,000 clones, around 80% of them appearing once. The specimen sequenced was PBMCs or T cells enriched from blood (not recorded which). All receptors come from a man aged 30 to 45 with acute COVID-19. The CDR3 runs from the conserved cysteine through the conserved F or W. The order of the fields is clone size, J gene, D gene, V gene, CDR3 DNA, CDR3 protein. A D gene is named only where the DNA matches it firmly. Clone sizes are given selectively: once, few, many, or a class where the clone is expanded.

abundance: -; j_gene: TRBJ2-5; d_gene: -; v_gene: TRBV10-1; CDR3nt: TGCGCCAGCAGCTTGACACCTGACCAAGAGACCCAGTACTTC; CDR3aa: CASSLTPDQETQYF
abundance: -; j_gene: TRBJ1-2; d_gene: TRBD1; v_gene: TRBV28; CDR3nt: TGTGCCAGCAGTTATGGGACAGCCAAGTATGGCTACACCTTC; CDR3aa: CASSYGTAKYGYTF
abundance: -; j_gene: TRBJ2-1; d_gene: TRBD2; v_gene: TRBV11-2; CDR3nt: TGTGCCAGCACCCTCGTGGCTAGCGGGGGGAAATACAATGAGCAGTTCTTC; CDR3aa: CASTLVASGGKYNEQFF
abundance: -; j_gene: TRBJ1-5; d_gene: TRBD1; v_gene: TRBV5-4; CDR3nt: TGTGCCAGCAGCACAGACAGGGGGCGGAATCAGCCCCAGCATTTT; CDR3aa: CASSTDRGRNQPQHF
abundance: -; j_gene: TRBJ1-4; d_gene: -; v_gene: TRBV5-8; CDR3nt: TGTGCCTGGGAGACATCAACTAATGAAAAACTGTTTTTT; CDR3aa: CAWETSTNEKLFF
abundance: once; j_gene: TRBJ2-3; d_gene: TRBD1; v_gene: TRBV5-1; CDR3nt: TGCGCCAGCAGCTCCCGGACAGGACGTCAAGATACGCAGTATTTT; CDR3aa: CASSSRTGRQDTQYF
abundance: -; j_gene: TRBJ1-1; d_gene: -; v_gene: TRBV10-1; CDR3nt: TGCGCCAGCAGCCTAGTGAGGGCAGGGAACACTGAAGCTTTCTTT; CDR3aa: CASSLVRAGNTEAFF
abundance: few; j_gene: TRBJ2-2; d_gene: -; v_gene: TRBV7-8; CDR3nt: TGTGCCAGCAGCATACTGCAGGGTACCGGGGAGCTGTTTTTT; CDR3aa: CASSILQGTGELFF
abundance: -; j_gene: TRBJ2-1; d_gene: TRBD2; v_gene: TRBV18; CDR3nt: TGTGCCAGCTTCCCGACCCCAGGCTATCGGACTAGCGGGAGTATCAATGAGCAGTTCTTC; CDR3aa: CASFPTPGYRTSGSINEQFF
abundance: -; j_gene: TRBJ2-3; d_gene: TRBD1; v_gene: TRBV11-3; CDR3nt: TGTGCCAGCACCCTGGGGCAGGGGGACACAGATACGCAGTATTTT; CDR3aa: CASTLGQGDTDTQYF
abundance: few; j_gene: TRBJ2-2; d_gene: TRBD1; v_gene: TRBV2; CDR3nt: TGTGCCAGCAGTCCACAGGGGCTTAGGGAGCTGTTTTTT; CDR3aa: CASSPQGLRELFF
abundance: -; j_gene: TRBJ1-2; d_gene: TRBD1; v_gene: TRBV6-5; CDR3nt: TGTGCCAGCAGCCTAGACAGGGCGAATGGCTACACCTTC; CDR3aa: CASSLDRANGYTF
abundance: once; j_gene: TRBJ2-4; d_gene: TRBD2; v_gene: TRBV29-1; CDR3nt: TGCAGCGTTGGGACTAGTCAAAACATTCAGTACTTC; CDR3aa: CSVGTSQNIQYF
abundance: -; j_gene: TRBJ1-5; d_gene: -; v_gene: TRBV7-9; CDR3nt: TGTGCCAGCAGCTTAGAACAGGGCCCCCAGCATTTT; CDR3aa: CASSLEQGPQHF
abundance: -; j_gene: TRBJ1-1; d_gene: -; v_gene: TRBV9; CDR3nt: TGTGCCAGCAGCGTAGCTAAATCCGGGGAAGCTTTCTTT; CDR3aa: CASSVAKSGEAFF
abundance: -; j_gene: TRBJ1-4; d_gene: -; v_gene: TRBV11-3; CDR3nt: TGTGCCAGCAGCCAGACAAGGGGGACTAATGAAAAACTGTTTTTT; CDR3aa: CASSQTRGTNEKLFF
abundance: -; j_gene: TRBJ2-5; d_gene: -; v_gene: TRBV4-2; CDR3nt: TGTGCCAGCAGCCAAGGAAATCGGGAGACCCAGTACTTC; CDR3aa: CASSQGNRETQYF
abundance: once; j_gene: TRBJ2-5; d_gene: TRBD2; v_gene: TRBV19; CDR3nt: TGTGCCAGTAGTATCCCTAGCGGGACACAAGAGACCCAGTACTTC; CDR3aa: CASSIPSGTQETQYF
abundance: -; j_gene: TRBJ1-3; d_gene: TRBD1; v_gene: TRBV12-5; CDR3nt: TGTGCTAGTGGTTCTCCGACAGGGGGTGGGAACACCATATATTTT; CDR3aa: CASGSPTGGGNTIYF
abundance: -; j_gene: TRBJ2-6; d_gene: -; v_gene: TRBV11-2; CDR3nt: TGTGCCAGCAGCTTCCTCCGGGAGCAACTCTCTGGGGCCAACGTCCTGACTTTC; CDR3aa: CASSFLREQLSGANVLTF
abundance: -; j_gene: TRBJ2-4; d_gene: TRBD1; v_gene: TRBV24-1; CDR3nt: TGTGCCACCTCCGGACAGGGGGCATCGGAAAACATTCAGTACTTC; CDR3aa: CATSGQGASENIQYF
abundance: -; j_gene: TRBJ2-3; d_gene: TRBD2; v_gene: TRBV5-1; CDR3nt: TGCGCCAGCCAAAAGGGAGGCGGGGGGAGAGATACGCAGTATTTT; CDR3aa: CASQKGGGGRDTQYF
abundance: once; j_gene: TRBJ2-1; d_gene: TRBD1; v_gene: TRBV30; CDR3nt: TGTGCCTGGAGTGTACGCTTCGGGACAGGGGCAAGTGAGCAGTTCTTC; CDR3aa: CAWSVRFGTGASEQFF
abundance: -; j_gene: TRBJ2-1; d_gene: -; v_gene: TRBV3-1/TRBV3-2; CDR3nt: TGTGCCAGCAGCCAGGACAGTTTAGGGGATGAGCAGTTCTTC; CDR3aa: CASSQDSLGDEQFF
abundance: once; j_gene: TRBJ2-2; d_gene: TRBD2; v_gene: TRBV5-1; CDR3nt: TGCGCCAGCAGCGTTACTAGCGGAACGAACACCGGGGAGCTGTTTTTT; CDR3aa: CASSVTSGTNTGELFF
abundance: -; j_gene: TRBJ2-1; d_gene: TRBD2; v_gene: TRBV6-5; CDR3nt: TGTGCCAGCAGTTTTAGCGGGGGATCGGTCAATGAGCAGTTCTTC; CDR3aa: CASSFSGGSVNEQFF
abundance: -; j_gene: TRBJ1-5; d_gene: TRBD1; v_gene: TRBV6-5; CDR3nt: TGTGCCAGCCATAGGGACAGGGGAAGCAATCAGCCCCAGCATTTT; CDR3aa: CASHRDRGSNQPQHF
abundance: -; j_gene: TRBJ1-5; d_gene: -; v_gene: TRBV7-2; CDR3nt: TGTGCCAGCAGCTCTGGCCAGGGTCCCCAGCCCCAGCATTTT; CDR3aa: CASSSGQGPQPQHF
abundance: -; j_gene: TRBJ1-2; d_gene: TRBD1; v_gene: TRBV5-5; CDR3nt: TGTGCCAGCAGCCCGGGACAGGGGGTTAACTATGGCTACACCTTC; CDR3aa: CASSPGQGVNYGYTF
abundance: -; j_gene: TRBJ1-5; d_gene: -; v_gene: TRBV4-2; CDR3nt: TGTGCCAGCAGCCAACAACTACAGGGATCGAATCAGCCCCAGCATTTT; CDR3aa: CASSQQLQGSNQPQHF
abundance: -; j_gene: TRBJ1-1; d_gene: -; v_gene: TRBV19; CDR3nt: TGTGCCAGTAGTATAGGTGGAGGTCGCAACACTGAAGCTTTCTTT; CDR3aa: CASSIGGGRNTEAFF
abundance: few; j_gene: TRBJ1-3; d_gene: -; v_gene: TRBV5-6; CDR3nt: TGTGCCAGCAGCGGAAGACAGCAGAGCTCTGGAAACACCATATATTTT; CDR3aa: CASSGRQQSSGNTIYF
abundance: few; j_gene: TRBJ1-5; d_gene: -; v_gene: TRBV4-2; CDR3nt: TGTGCCAGCAGCCAAGAGGAGACAGCAAGGTCGGATCAGCCCCAGCATTTT; CDR3aa: CASSQEETARSDQPQHF
abundance: -; j_gene: TRBJ2-1; d_gene: TRBD2; v_gene: TRBV7-6; CDR3nt: TGTGCCAGCAGCGACGATCTAGCGGGGTTGTTCTTC; CDR3aa: CASSDDLAGLFF
abundance: -; j_gene: TRBJ2-3; d_gene: TRBD2; v_gene: TRBV5-1; CDR3nt: TGTGCCAGCAGCTTGGGCCCAACTAGCGGGAGCACAGATACGCAGTATTTT; CDR3aa: CASSLGPTSGSTDTQYF
abundance: -; j_gene: TRBJ2-5; d_gene: TRBD1; v_gene: TRBV2; CDR3nt: TGTGCCAGCAGCGTGGACAGGGGGCTCTTGGGAGAGACCCAGTACTTC; CDR3aa: CASSVDRGLLGETQYF
abundance: -; j_gene: TRBJ1-3; d_gene: TRBD1; v_gene: TRBV20-1; CDR3nt: TGCAGTGCTAGTGGTCAGGGGGCTGGAAACACCATATATTTT; CDR3aa: CSASGQGAGNTIYF
abundance: -; j_gene: TRBJ1-1; d_gene: -; v_gene: TRBV21-1; CDR3nt: TGTGCCAGCAGCAAAGGGGCACACAGGAACACTGAAGCTTTCTTT; CDR3aa: CASSKGAHRNTEAFF
abundance: -; j_gene: TRBJ2-1; d_gene: TRBD1; v_gene: TRBV6-2/TRBV6-3; CDR3nt: TGTGCCAGCAGTTACTCGACCATCCCAGGGGGCAACTTGGGGTGGAATGAGCAGTTCTTC; CDR3aa: CASSYSTIPGGNLGWNEQFF
abundance: -; j_gene: TRBJ1-5; d_gene: TRBD1; v_gene: TRBV6-1; CDR3nt: TGTGCCAGCAGTGAGAGACAGGGTCCCAATCAGCCCCAGCATTTT; CDR3aa: CASSERQGPNQPQHF
abundance: -; j_gene: TRBJ1-4; d_gene: TRBD1; v_gene: TRBV18; CDR3nt: TGTGCCAGCTCAGCGGACAGGGGAGGGGAAAAACTGTTTTTT; CDR3aa: CASSADRGGEKLFF
abundance: -; j_gene: TRBJ2-5; d_gene: -; v_gene: TRBV28; CDR3nt: TGTGCCAGCAGTTTCGCAGGGAGGACTGAGACCCAGTACTTC; CDR3aa: CASSFAGRTETQYF
abundance: -; j_gene: TRBJ1-6; d_gene: -; v_gene: TRBV3-1/TRBV3-2; CDR3nt: TGTGCCAGCAGCTCGCGAACAGGGACTAGCTCACCCCTCCACTTT; CDR3aa: CASSSRTGTSSPLHF
abundance: -; j_gene: TRBJ2-1; d_gene: -; v_gene: TRBV5-6; CDR3nt: TGTGCCAGCAGCTTGAGGGGTTTGGTTGAGCAGTTCTTC; CDR3aa: CASSLRGLVEQFF
abundance: -; j_gene: TRBJ2-2; d_gene: TRBD1; v_gene: TRBV27; CDR3nt: TGTGCCAGCCGCGGGAGGACAGGGGGATTCACCGGGGAGCTGTTTTTT; CDR3aa: CASRGRTGGFTGELFF
abundance: -; j_gene: TRBJ2-1; d_gene: -; v_gene: TRBV13; CDR3nt: TGTGCCAGCAGTCAAGATGGCCCAGGCTACAATGAGCAGTTCTTC; CDR3aa: CASSQDGPGYNEQFF
abundance: -; j_gene: TRBJ2-5; d_gene: TRBD1; v_gene: TRBV9; CDR3nt: TGTGCCAGCAGCGGGAAAGGGGGACAGGGCCAAGAGACCCAGTACTTC; CDR3aa: CASSGKGGQGQETQYF
abundance: -; j_gene: TRBJ2-1; d_gene: -; v_gene: TRBV3-1/TRBV3-2; CDR3nt: TGTGCCAGCAGCCAAGAATGGACAGTTAATGAGCAGTTCTTC; CDR3aa: CASSQEWTVNEQFF
abundance: -; j_gene: TRBJ1-1; d_gene: TRBD1; v_gene: TRBV11-2; CDR3nt: TGTGCCAGCAGCCCCTGGCAGGGGGCCCTGAACACTGAAGCTTTCTTT; CDR3aa: CASSPWQGALNTEAFF
abundance: many; j_gene: TRBJ2-5; d_gene: TRBD2; v_gene: TRBV6-1; CDR3nt: TGTGCCAGCAGTGAAGCGGGGGGGTGGGAGACCCAGTACTTC; CDR3aa: CASSEAGGWETQYF
abundance: -; j_gene: TRBJ1-4; d_gene: -; v_gene: TRBV3-1/TRBV3-2; CDR3nt: TGTGCCAGCAGGAGGGGGAGTGAAAAACTGTTTTTT; CDR3aa: CASRRGSEKLFF
abundance: -; j_gene: TRBJ1-4; d_gene: TRBD1; v_gene: TRBV19; CDR3nt: TGTGCCACGGGGACAGGGGGATCTAATGAAAAACTGTTTTTT; CDR3aa: CATGTGGSNEKLFF